A single count supports the clone carrying this T cell receptor (beta chain). The sample originates from a study of blood T cell repertoires in COVID-19. About the research overall: Collection of acute and convalescent COVID-19 samples took place in the United States, Italy and Spain. Sample material is recorded as cDNA or gDNA derived from T cells, B-cell-depleted T cells, or PBMCs.

Study processing details: By means of reference gene primer amplification, nucleated cell counts were estimated. This table comes from immunoSEQ multiplex PCR, and its TCRdb copy is limited to in-frame clones, with some not included. The DNA gave D and trimming, while V, J and clone size come from that table. The table includes around 54,000 clones, more than 80% detected once. The V and J ends lost 0 bases and 5 bases, in that order; junction bases with no gene match: 1. The CDR3 is 14 residues long. From germline, CDR1 is MNHNY and CDR2 SVGAGI (reference sequence). The specimen sequenced was peripheral blood. The V call is TRBV6-6, the J call TRBJ2-5; 9 positions match TRBD2. The sequence was obtained from a human donor in a cohort sampled during active COVID-19. The CDR3 region is CASSYSAGGETQYF. CDR3 nucleotides: TGTGCCAGCAGTTACTCGGCGGGGGGGGAGACCCAGTACTTC.